This TCR beta chain originates from a study of blood T cell repertoires in COVID-19. Overall study context: T cells, B-cell-depleted T cells, or PBMCs provided the cDNA or gDNA that served as material.

CDR3 length equals 18 residues. V lost 0 bases, J lost 0 bases, and 19 bases lay in between. Per germline, CDR1 SGHRS and CDR2 YFSETQ. In the original workflow: Scientists estimated how many nucleated cells there were by amplifying reference gene primers. Repertoires were generated with immunoSEQ multiplex PCR, while TCRdb's copy carries only in-frame clones and drops some. That table gives V, J and clone size, and the DNA gave D and trimming. The data hold more than 6,000 clones, with roughly 89% observed a single time. The rearrangement uses TRBV5-1 and TRBJ2-7, with D maybe TRBD1 (5 bases). The receptor was isolated from a human donor with active COVID-19. The donor label of this sample is uncertain. Sequencing was performed on peripheral blood. The CDR3 nucleotides are TGCGCCAGCAGCTTGGCCAAAACTCAGGGCTTGAGCTCCTACGAGCAGTACTTC. Its translation is CASSLAKTQGLSSYEQYF.